This entry concerns a single T cell receptor (beta chain). Its antigen has not been determined. The input lacks base qualities; no much larger clone sits a single base away. The sample comes from a study of response to subunit inactivated influenza vaccine (dated by TCRdb to 2017 to 2018). The study in broad terms: Deep quantitative profiling of the T cell receptor repertoire was used in the study to follow responses to a trivalent subunit inactivated influenza vaccine. Results and caveats for the whole study, not just this receptor: The authors suggested that each seasonal influenza vaccination may recruit only a limited number of new T cells.

Trimming costs V 5 bases and J 1 base, and their ends lie 12 bases apart. The CDR3, cysteine through phenylalanine, is 14 amino acids long. The read is trimmed to its CDR3 DNA, 42 bases read in frame from base 1. CDR1 and CDR2 are read off the germline V gene as MNHEY and SVGEGT. Libraries came from RT-PCR. The sequencer listed for this sample is Illumina HiSeq 2500. The public reads were quality trimmed at Q25 with fastp and then assembled into clones with MiXCR by TCRdb, keeping productive beta chains. Each CDR3 protein gets just one entry, which takes the most common genes and DNA from the rows behind it. This sample has about 480,000 distinct CDR3 sequences in its table, and 25% of those were observed once. The top ten clonotypes cover about 1.9% of the sample.

Material: CD4+ T cells sorted from PBMCs, obtained roughly 5 days after vaccination. The receptor was isolated from a man aged 45-65 years who received an inactivated influenza vaccine. Donor details come from another sample of the same person, matched by shared clones. Recombination connected TRBV6-2 or TRBV6-3 to TRBJ2-7; the D segment could be TRBD2, given 5 matching bases. In nucleotide form, the sequence is TGTGCCAGCAGTACCCCACGGGGTTCCTACGAGCAGTACTTC. Its protein product is CASSTPRGSYEQYF.